This T cell receptor (beta chain) was observed in a study of T cells after yellow fever vaccination. The study's findings and limits: Detected again after the booster were most primary-vaccination clones, at 95% to 97% CD4 and 80% to 90% CD8. It was a weaker secondary response, yet one that peaked faster, at day 5 versus 15.

TCRdb fed the 5' RACE reads into MiXCR, producing one record per CDR3 protein. This sample has around 400,000 distinct CDR3 sequences, with more than 9% found just once. A word on this clonotype: The antigen is unknown.

Trimming took 4 bases from V and 0 from J, leaving 14 bases between them. This CDR3 contains 16 residues. Germline-derived CDR1 and CDR2 are SGHRS and YFSETQ. Sequencing was performed on PBMCs, taken on the day of the first yellow fever vaccination. This sequence originates from a man younger than 35 who received the YFV17D yellow fever vaccine. V usage is TRBV5-1 and J usage is TRBJ1-3; D may be TRBD1 (6 bases). The DNA for the CDR3 is TGCGCCAGCAGCCCCACGACAGGACCCTCTGGAAACACCATATATTTT. Protein sequence: CASSPTTGPSGNTIYF.